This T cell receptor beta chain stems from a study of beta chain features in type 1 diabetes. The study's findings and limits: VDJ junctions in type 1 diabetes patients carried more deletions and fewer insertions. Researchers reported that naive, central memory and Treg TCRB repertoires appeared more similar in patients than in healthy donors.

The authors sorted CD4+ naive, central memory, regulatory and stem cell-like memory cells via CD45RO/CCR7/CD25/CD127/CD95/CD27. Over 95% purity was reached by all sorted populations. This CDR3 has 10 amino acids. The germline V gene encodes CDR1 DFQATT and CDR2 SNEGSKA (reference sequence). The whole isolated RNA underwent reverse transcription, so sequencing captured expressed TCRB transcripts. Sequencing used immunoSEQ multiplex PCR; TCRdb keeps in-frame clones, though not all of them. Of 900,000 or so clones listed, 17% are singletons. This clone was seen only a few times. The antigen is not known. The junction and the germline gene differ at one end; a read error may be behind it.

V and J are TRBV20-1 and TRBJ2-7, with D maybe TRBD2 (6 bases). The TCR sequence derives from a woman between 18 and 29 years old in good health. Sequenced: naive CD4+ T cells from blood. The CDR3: CSAGGPRGDF. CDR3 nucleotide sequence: TGCAGTGCTGGAGGGCCCCGAGGGGACTTC.